This TCR beta chain is drawn from a study of CD8+CD57+ T cells in acquired aplastic anemia. Study background: On average, sorted CD4+ and CD8+ cells gave 2.5 to 4 ug of DNA.

Genomic DNA provided the template from which TCR beta VDJ and CDR3 profiles were obtained. TCRdb processed the reads anew with MiXCR; each CDR3 protein has one entry. In the table there are about 160,000 distinct CDR3 sequences, 48% of which are singletons. Before being chosen for sequencing, patients had shown CD8+CD57+ cell expansion by flow cytometry. The patients all had a severe acquired aplastic anemia diagnosis. At blood sampling, none of the patients had yet received therapy. This clonotype came up a few times. A much larger clone differs from this one at a single base, so this may be a read error. The sample taken for sequencing was sorted CD4+, CD8+, or CD8+CD57+ T cells (not recorded which) from PBMCs. The source of this sequence is a human donor with aplastic anemia.

The CDR3 region has the DNA TGCAGTGCTGCTCCAGGCAGGAATGAGCAGTTCTTC. Translating it yields CSAAPGRNEQFF. The chain uses TRBV20-1 and TRBJ2-1; D uncertain. The germline CDR1 and CDR2 sequences are DFQATT and SNEGSKA (reference sequence). CDR3 length: 12 amino acids. V lost 5 bases to trimming and J lost 7 bases, with 12 bases between them.